A selection of T cell receptor beta chains follows, all from one sample in a study of blood T cell repertoires in COVID-19. The data were produced by immunoSEQ multiplex PCR, yet TCRdb's version contains in-frame clones alone and is incomplete. The table lists around 65,000 clones, roughly three quarters of them singletons. Input material: peripheral blood. The receptors were gathered from a woman of 80 years or more with active or convalescent COVID-19. Both conserved end residues are part of each CDR3. The D gene is left open where the match is weak. Not all rows give a size; the values are once, few, many and, for expanded clones, a class.

CDR3: CASSMAADNSPLHF
DNA: TGTGCCAGTAGTATGGCTGCCGATAATTCACCCCTCCACTTT
V: TRBV19
size: few
J: TRBJ1-6
D: .

CDR3: CASSPPEVVETQYF
DNA: TGTGCCAGCTCACCACCTGAGGTAGTGGAGACCCAGTACTTC
V: TRBV18
size: .
J: TRBJ2-5
D: .

CDR3: CASSLLQGWDTEAFF
DNA: TGCGCCAGCAGCTTGCTACAGGGTTGGGACACTGAAGCTTTCTTT
V: TRBV5-1
size: .
J: TRBJ1-1
D: .

CDR3: CASSGGNTEAFF
DNA: TGTGCCAGCAGCGGCGGGAACACTGAAGCTTTCTTT
V: TRBV12-3/TRBV12-4
size: once
J: TRBJ1-1
D: .

CDR3: CASSLGADSGRGTQYF
DNA: TGTGCCAGCAGCTTGGGAGCGGATTCCGGTAGAGGTACGCAGTATTTT
V: TRBV5-4
size: .
J: TRBJ2-3
D: .

CDR3: CASSDRTSGGARGETQYF
DNA: TGTGCCAGTAGTGACAGGACTAGCGGGGGGGCCCGGGGAGAGACCCAGTACTTC
V: TRBV19
size: few
J: TRBJ2-5
D: TRBD2

CDR3: CASSQGFYSNQPQHF
DNA: TGTGCCAGTAGTCAGGGTTTTTATAGCAATCAGCCCCAGCATTTT
V: TRBV19
size: .
J: TRBJ1-5
D: .

CDR3: CASSPAGRGDIQYF
DNA: TGCGCCAGCAGCCCCGCGGGTCGGGGGGACATTCAGTACTTC
V: TRBV5-1
size: .
J: TRBJ2-4
D: TRBD2

CDR3: CASSFTGAYGYTF
DNA: TGTGCCAGCAGCTTCACAGGGGCCTATGGCTACACCTTC
V: TRBV11-2
size: .
J: TRBJ1-2
D: TRBD1

CDR3: CASRKGAYTEAFF
DNA: TGTGCCAGTAGGAAGGGGGCGTACACTGAAGCTTTCTTT
V: TRBV19
size: .
J: TRBJ1-1
D: TRBD1

CDR3: CASSPGQGLIYTEAFF
DNA: TGTGCCAGCAGCCCTGGACAGGGCTTAATTTACACTGAAGCTTTCTTT
V: TRBV7-9
size: .
J: TRBJ1-1
D: TRBD1

CDR3: CASSLQDRGVSGELFF
DNA: TGCGCCAGCAGCTTGCAGGACAGGGGGGTCTCCGGGGAGCTGTTTTTT
V: TRBV5-1
size: .
J: TRBJ2-2
D: TRBD1

CDR3: CASRESLSGDSGNTIYF
DNA: TGTGCCAGCAGGGAATCTCTCTCGGGTGACTCTGGAAACACCATATATTTT
V: TRBV2
size: .
J: TRBJ1-3
D: .

CDR3: CASSAVTSGTGELFF
DNA: TGTGCCAGCAGCGCAGTGACATCAGGCACCGGGGAGCTGTTTTTT
V: TRBV11-2
size: .
J: TRBJ2-2
D: .

CDR3: CASSRDFDEQFF
DNA: TGTGCCAGCAGTAGGGACTTCGATGAGCAGTTCTTC
V: TRBV12-3/TRBV12-4
size: .
J: TRBJ2-1
D: .

CDR3: CASSQGVGQGTSLHF
DNA: TGCGCCAGCAGCCAAGGGGTTGGACAGGGCACATCCCTCCACTTT
V: TRBV4-1
size: few
J: TRBJ1-6
D: TRBD1

CDR3: CASSSWGESGYTF
DNA: TGTGCCAGCAGTTCGTGGGGGGAGTCTGGCTACACCTTC
V: TRBV12-3/TRBV12-4
size: .
J: TRBJ1-2
D: .

CDR3: CATSREGGYEQYF
DNA: TGTGCCACCAGCAGAGAAGGGGGCTACGAGCAGTACTTC
V: TRBV15
size: .
J: TRBJ2-7
D: .

CDR3: CASSAGTRPNTGELFF
DNA: TGTGCCAGCAGCGCCGGGACTAGGCCGAACACCGGGGAGCTGTTTTTT
V: TRBV21-1
size: .
J: TRBJ2-2
D: .

CDR3: CASSNDGDQPQHF
DNA: TGCGCCAGCAGCAACGACGGGGATCAGCCCCAGCATTTT
V: TRBV4-1
size: .
J: TRBJ1-5
D: .

CDR3: CASSVGGVAGGGEQFF
DNA: TGTGCCAGCAGCGTAGGAGGGGTAGCGGGGGGCGGTGAGCAGTTCTTC
V: TRBV9
size: .
J: TRBJ2-1
D: TRBD2

CDR3: CASTLDRGTGYTF
DNA: TGTGCCAGCACCCTCGACAGGGGGACGGGCTACACCTTC
V: TRBV2
size: .
J: TRBJ1-2
D: TRBD1

CDR3: CASSPPIRTGDTEAFF
DNA: TGTGCCAGCTCACCACCTATAAGGACAGGGGACACTGAAGCTTTCTTT
V: TRBV18
size: .
J: TRBJ1-1
D: TRBD1

CDR3: CASSLRTGDTEAFF
DNA: TGTGCCAGCAGCCTTCGCACAGGGGACACTGAAGCTTTCTTT
V: TRBV7-9
size: .
J: TRBJ1-1
D: TRBD1

CDR3: CASSLVGSPRGTEAFF
DNA: TGTGCCAGCAGCTTAGTAGGCTCCCCGAGGGGGACTGAAGCTTTCTTT
V: TRBV7-2
size: .
J: TRBJ1-1
D: .